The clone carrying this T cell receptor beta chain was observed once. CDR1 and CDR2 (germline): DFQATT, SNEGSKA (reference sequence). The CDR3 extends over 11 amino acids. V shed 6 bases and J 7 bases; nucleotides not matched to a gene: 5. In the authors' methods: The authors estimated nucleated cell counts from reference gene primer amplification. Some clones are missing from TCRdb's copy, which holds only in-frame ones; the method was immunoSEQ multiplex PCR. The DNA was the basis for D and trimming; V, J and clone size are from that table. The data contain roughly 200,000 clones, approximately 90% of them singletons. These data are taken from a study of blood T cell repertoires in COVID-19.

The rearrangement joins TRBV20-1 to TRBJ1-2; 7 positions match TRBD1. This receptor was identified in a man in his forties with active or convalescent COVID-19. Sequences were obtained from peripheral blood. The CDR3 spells CSARQGTGYTF. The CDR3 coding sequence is TGCAGTGCCAGACAGGGCACTGGCTACACCTTC.